This T cell receptor (beta chain) was captured in a study of OX40 agonist ivuxolimab in advanced cancers. The CDR3 runs to 17 residues. Germline-derived CDR1 and CDR2 are SGHVS and FQNEAQ. The V and J ends lost 5 bases and 7 bases, in that order; junction bases with no gene match: 12. Generated by immunoSEQ multiplex PCR, the TCRdb table keeps only in-frame clones and is missing some. This table has some 70,000 clones, about nine tenths appearing once. In regard to this clone: Its cognate antigen is unknown.

The study's findings and limits: More expanded clones were found, on average, in CD8+ than in CD4+ T cells. Doses of 0.1 to 3.0 mg/kg were accompanied by clonal expansion of CD4+ and CD8+ blood T cells by week 6.

This chain connects TRBV7-8 to TRBJ2-1; 12 nucleotides agree with TRBD1. The clonotype comes from an adult with an advanced solid tumor such as melanoma, head and neck, liver or kidney cancer. The source was CD4+ or CD8+ T cells sorted from blood, collected in a trial of the OX40 agonist ivuxolimab. Here the CDR3 DNA reads TGTGCCAGCAGCCTCGGGACAGGGGGCGACCCAAGGAATGAGCAGTTCTTC. As protein: CASSLGTGGDPRNEQFF.